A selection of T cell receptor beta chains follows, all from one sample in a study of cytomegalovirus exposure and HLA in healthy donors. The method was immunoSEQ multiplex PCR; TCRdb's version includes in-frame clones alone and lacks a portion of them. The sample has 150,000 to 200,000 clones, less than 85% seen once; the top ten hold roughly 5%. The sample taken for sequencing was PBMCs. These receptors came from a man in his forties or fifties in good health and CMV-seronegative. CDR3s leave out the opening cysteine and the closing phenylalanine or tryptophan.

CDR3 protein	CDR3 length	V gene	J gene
ASSGLGGSSGNTIY	14	TRBV9	TRBJ1-3
ASRMDRAGNTIY	12	TRBV2	TRBJ1-3
ASSNDFLGDGYT	12	TRBV21-1	TRBJ1-2
ASSPGQSNQPQH	12	TRBV18	TRBJ1-5
ASRSGYNEQF	10	TRBV7-2	TRBJ2-1
ASGLDGTANSPLH	13	TRBV12-5	TRBJ1-6
ASSGPAGGTEAF	12	TRBV7-3	TRBJ1-1
ASGLVRNSNYGYT	13	TRBV12-5	TRBJ1-2
ASSLGGGSLYEQY	13	TRBV5-6	.
AISGSQRNTDTQY	13	TRBV10-3	TRBJ2-3
ASSSSVTPGTGELF	14	TRBV10-2	TRBJ2-2
ASSFRGSNEKLF	12	TRBV27	TRBJ1-4
ASSSLWGGNTEAF	13	TRBV27	TRBJ1-1
ASSPSTDTQY	10	TRBV11-2	TRBJ2-3
ASSPNTGELF	10	TRBV7-3	TRBJ2-2
ASSLGLAGVADTQY	14	TRBV7-3	TRBJ2-3
ASSPGTSGRSEQY	13	TRBV7-6	TRBJ2-7
ASSVGTGAPTDTQY	14	TRBV9	TRBJ2-3
ASSTSDSLGEQY	12	TRBV5-1	TRBJ2-7
ATSRDHGGRAEQY	13	TRBV15	TRBJ2-7
ASSLADREHYEQY	13	TRBV7-6	TRBJ2-7
ASSVLAGAHYEQY	13	TRBV4-1	TRBJ2-7
ASSPLRGDEQY	11	TRBV18	TRBJ2-7
ATSRDSQAGELF	12	TRBV15	TRBJ2-2
ASSVGGTGGNQPQH	14	TRBV9	TRBJ1-5
ASSRDSSSYEQY	12	TRBV27	TRBJ2-7
ASSVAPTGINTGELF	15	TRBV9	TRBJ2-2
ASSLGTGTPDTQY	13	TRBV7-3	TRBJ2-3
ASSSGLLADTQY	12	TRBV7-3	TRBJ2-3
ASSQEVTGGGSNQPQH	16	TRBV4-3	TRBJ1-5